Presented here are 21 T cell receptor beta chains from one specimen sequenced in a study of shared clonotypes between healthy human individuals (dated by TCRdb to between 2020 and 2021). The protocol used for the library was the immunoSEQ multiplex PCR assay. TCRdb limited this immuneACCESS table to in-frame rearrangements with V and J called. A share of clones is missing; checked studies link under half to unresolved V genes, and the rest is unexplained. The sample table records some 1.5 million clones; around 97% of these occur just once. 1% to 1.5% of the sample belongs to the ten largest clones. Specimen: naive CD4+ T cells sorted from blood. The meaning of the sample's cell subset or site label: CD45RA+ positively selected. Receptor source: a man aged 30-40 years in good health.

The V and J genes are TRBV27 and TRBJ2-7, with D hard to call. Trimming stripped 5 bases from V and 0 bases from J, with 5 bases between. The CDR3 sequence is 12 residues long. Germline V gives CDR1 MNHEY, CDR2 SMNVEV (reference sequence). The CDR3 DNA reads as TGTGCCAGCAGTGCCCTCTCCTACGAGCAGTACTTC. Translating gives CASSALSYEQYF.

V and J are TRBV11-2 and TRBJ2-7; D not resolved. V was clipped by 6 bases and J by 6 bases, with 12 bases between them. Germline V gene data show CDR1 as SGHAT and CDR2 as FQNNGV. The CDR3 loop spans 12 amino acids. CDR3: CASRQTSFEQYF. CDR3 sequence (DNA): TGTGCCAGCAGACAGACGAGTTTCGAGCAGTACTTC.

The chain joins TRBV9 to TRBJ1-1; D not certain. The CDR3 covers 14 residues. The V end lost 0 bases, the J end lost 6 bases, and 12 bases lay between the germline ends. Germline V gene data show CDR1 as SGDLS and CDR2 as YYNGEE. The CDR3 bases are TGTGCCAGCAGCGTAGATGCGGTGTCGGCTGAAGCTTTCTTT. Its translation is CASSVDAVSAEAFF.

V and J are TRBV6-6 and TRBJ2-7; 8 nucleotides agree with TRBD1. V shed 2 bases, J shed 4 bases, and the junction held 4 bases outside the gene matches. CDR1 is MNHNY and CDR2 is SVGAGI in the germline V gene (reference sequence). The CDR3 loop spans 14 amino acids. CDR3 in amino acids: CASSYGQGWYEQYF. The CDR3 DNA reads TGTGCCAGCAGTTACGGACAGGGATGGTACGAGCAGTACTTC.

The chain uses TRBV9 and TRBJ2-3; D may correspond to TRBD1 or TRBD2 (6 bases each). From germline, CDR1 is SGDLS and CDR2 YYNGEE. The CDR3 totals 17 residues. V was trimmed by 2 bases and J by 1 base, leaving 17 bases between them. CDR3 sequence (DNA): TGTGCCAGCAGCGTCCCGGGGGCAGCTAGTGGCACAGATACGCAGTATTTT. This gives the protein CASSVPGAASGTDTQYF.

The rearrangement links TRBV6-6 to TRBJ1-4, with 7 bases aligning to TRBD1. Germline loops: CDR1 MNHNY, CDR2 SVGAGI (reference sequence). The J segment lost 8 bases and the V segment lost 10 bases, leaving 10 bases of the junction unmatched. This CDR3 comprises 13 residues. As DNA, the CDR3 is TGTGCCACCTCGAGGGGGCCTGCGGAAAAACTGTTTTTT. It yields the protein CATSRGPAEKLFF.

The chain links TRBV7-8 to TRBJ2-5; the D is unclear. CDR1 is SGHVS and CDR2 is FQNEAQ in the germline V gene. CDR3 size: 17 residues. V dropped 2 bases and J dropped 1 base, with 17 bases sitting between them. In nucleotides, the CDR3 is TGTGCCAGCAGCTTACGGATCGTCTTTGCTCCCCAAGAGACCCAGTACTTC. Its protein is CASSLRIVFAPQETQYF.

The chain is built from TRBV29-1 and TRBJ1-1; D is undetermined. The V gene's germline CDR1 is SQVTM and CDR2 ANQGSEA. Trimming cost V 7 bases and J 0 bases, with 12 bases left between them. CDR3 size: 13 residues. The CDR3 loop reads CSGTVGMNTEAFF. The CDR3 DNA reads TGCAGCGGCACCGTGGGTATGAACACTGAAGCTTTCTTT.

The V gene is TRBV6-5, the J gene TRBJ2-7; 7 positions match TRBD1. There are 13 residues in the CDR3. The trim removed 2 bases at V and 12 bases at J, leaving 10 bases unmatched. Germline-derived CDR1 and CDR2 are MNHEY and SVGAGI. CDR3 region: CASSYLGGRAMYF. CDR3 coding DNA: TGTGCCAGCAGTTACCTAGGGGGCCGCGCCATGTACTTC.

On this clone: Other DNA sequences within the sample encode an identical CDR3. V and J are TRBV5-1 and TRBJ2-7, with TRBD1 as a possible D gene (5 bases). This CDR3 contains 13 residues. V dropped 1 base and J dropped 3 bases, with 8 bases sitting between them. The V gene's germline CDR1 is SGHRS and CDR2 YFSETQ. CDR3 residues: CASSLTGDYEQYF. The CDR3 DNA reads TGCGCCAGCAGCTTGACAGGAGACTACGAGCAGTACTTC.

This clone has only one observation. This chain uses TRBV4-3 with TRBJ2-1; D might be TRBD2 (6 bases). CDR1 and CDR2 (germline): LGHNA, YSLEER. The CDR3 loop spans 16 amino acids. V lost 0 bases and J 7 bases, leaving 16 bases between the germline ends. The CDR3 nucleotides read TGCGCCAGCAGCCAAGAGCAGGGCGGGACGGGGAATGAGCAGTTCTTC. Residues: CASSQEQGGTGNEQFF.

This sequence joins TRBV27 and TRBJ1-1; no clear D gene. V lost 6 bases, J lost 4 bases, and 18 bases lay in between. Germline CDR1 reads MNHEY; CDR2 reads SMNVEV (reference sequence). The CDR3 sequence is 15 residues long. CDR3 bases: TGTGCCAGCAGCCCCGCCTTGCAGTCGGGCACTGAAGCTTTCTTT. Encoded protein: CASSPALQSGTEAFF.

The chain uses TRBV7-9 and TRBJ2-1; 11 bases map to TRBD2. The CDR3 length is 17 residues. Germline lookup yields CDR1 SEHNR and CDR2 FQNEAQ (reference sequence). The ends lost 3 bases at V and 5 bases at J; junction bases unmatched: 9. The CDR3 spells CASSLPRLAGQHNEQFF. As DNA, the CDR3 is TGTGCCAGCAGCTTGCCTAGACTAGCGGGACAACACAATGAGCAGTTCTTC.

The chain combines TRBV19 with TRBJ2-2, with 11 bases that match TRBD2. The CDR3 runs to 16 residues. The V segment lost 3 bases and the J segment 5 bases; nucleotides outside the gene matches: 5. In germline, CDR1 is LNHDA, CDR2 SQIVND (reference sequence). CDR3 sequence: CASSILAGGETGELFF. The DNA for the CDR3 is TGTGCCAGTAGTATCCTAGCGGGAGGTGAGACCGGGGAGCTGTTTTTT.

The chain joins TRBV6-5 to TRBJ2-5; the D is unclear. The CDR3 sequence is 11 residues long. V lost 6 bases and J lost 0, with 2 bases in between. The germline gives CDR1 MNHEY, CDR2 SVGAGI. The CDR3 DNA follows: TGTGCCAGCAGCCACCAAGAGACCCAGTACTTC. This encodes CASSHQETQYF.

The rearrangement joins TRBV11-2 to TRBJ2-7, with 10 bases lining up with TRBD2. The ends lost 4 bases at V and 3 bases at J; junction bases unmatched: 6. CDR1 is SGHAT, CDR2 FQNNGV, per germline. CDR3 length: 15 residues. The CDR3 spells CASSSELAGIYEQYF. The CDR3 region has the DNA TGTGCCAGCAGCTCAGAACTAGCGGGGATCTACGAGCAGTACTTC.

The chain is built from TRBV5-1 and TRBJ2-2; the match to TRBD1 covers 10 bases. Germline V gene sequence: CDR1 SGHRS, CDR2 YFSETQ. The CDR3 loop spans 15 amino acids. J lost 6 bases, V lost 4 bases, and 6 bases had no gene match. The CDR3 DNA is TGCGCCAGCAGCCCGGTGGGACAGGGGCCCGGGGAGCTGTTTTTT. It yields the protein CASSPVGQGPGELFF.

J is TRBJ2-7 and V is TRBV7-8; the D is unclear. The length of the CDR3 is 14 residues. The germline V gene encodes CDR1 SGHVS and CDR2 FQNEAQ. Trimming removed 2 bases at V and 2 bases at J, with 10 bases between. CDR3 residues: CASSLPGSPYEQYF. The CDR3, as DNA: TGTGCCAGCAGCTTACCGGGTTCTCCCTACGAGCAGTACTTC.

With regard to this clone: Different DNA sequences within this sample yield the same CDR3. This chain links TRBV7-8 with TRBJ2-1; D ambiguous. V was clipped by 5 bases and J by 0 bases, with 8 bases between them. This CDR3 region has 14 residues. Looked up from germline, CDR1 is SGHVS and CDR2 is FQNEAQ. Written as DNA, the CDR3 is TGTGCCAGCAGCCTGTCGAGCTCCTACAATGAGCAGTTCTTC. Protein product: CASSLSSSYNEQFF.

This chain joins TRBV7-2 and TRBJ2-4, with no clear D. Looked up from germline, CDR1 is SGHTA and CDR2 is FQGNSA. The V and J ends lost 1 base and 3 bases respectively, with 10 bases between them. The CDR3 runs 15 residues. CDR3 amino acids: CASSLEVFDKNIQYF. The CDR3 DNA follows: TGTGCCAGCAGCTTAGAAGTTTTCGACAAAAACATTCAGTACTTC.

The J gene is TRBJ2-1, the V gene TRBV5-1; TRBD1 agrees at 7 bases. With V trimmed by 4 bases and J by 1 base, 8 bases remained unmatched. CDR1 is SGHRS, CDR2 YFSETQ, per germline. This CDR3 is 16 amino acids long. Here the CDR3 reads CASSPGQDLSYNEQFF. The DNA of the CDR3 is TGCGCCAGCAGCCCCGGACAGGACCTTTCCTACAATGAGCAGTTCTTC. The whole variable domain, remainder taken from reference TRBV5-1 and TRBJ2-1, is KAGVTQTPRYLIKTRGQQVTLSCSPISGHRSVSWYQQTPGQGLQFLFEYFSETQRNKGNFPGRFSGRQFSNSRSEMNVSTLELGDSALYLCASSPGQDLSYNEQFFGPGTRLTVL.